One and the same sample provided the 27 T cell receptor beta chains below, sequenced in a study of T-cell memory formation after mild COVID-19. TCRdb itself ran the 5' RACE reads through MiXCR, one entry per CDR3 protein. The sample contains roughly 150,000 distinct CDR3 sequences, more than 14% of which appear only once. Input material: PBMCs or a T cell subset sorted from them (not recorded which). Receptors originate from an adult woman who had mild COVID-19 (a few samples of this study predate the infection). Cell type and time point are not known.

The chain uses TRBV19 and TRBJ2-3; tentative D call: TRBD2 (6 bases). V dropped 6 bases and J dropped 7 bases, with 20 bases sitting between them. The CDR3 runs 15 residues. Germline-derived CDR1 and CDR2 are LNHDA and SQIVND (reference sequence). The CDR3 region has the DNA TGTGCCAGTAGGCCCGGAGGGTCTCGTACCAATACGCAGTATTTT. Its translation is CASRPGGSRTNTQYF.

This chain links TRBV7-6 with TRBJ2-7, with D perhaps TRBD1 (5 bases). Germline V lookup: CDR1 SGHVS, CDR2 FNYEAQ. The V end was cut by 5 bases, the J end by 3 bases, with 11 bases between. This CDR3 is 13 amino acids long. CDR3: CASSLGHDYEQYF. The CDR3 DNA is TGTGCCAGCAGCCTCGGACATGACTACGAGCAGTACTTC.

This clonotype showed up just a few times. The chain is built from TRBV10-3 and TRBJ2-3; a possible D gene is TRBD2 (6 bases). The CDR3 length is 14 residues. Germline V gene lookup returns CDR1 ENHRY and CDR2 SYGVKD. V lost 8 bases to trimming and J lost 1 base, with 13 bases between them. The CDR3 here is CAIRRDSGTDTQYF. CDR3 sequence (DNA): TGTGCCATCCGGCGGGACTCAGGCACAGATACGCAGTATTTT.

V gene TRBV20-1 combines with J gene TRBJ1-5, with a tentative D call TRBD1 (5 bases). Per the germline V gene, CDR1 is DFQATT and CDR2 is SNEGSKA (reference sequence). CDR3 length: 14 amino acids. Trimming removed 5 bases at V and 4 bases at J, with 15 bases between. CDR3 region: CSAATQGGNQPQHF. The CDR3 coding sequence is TGCAGTGCTGCCACCCAGGGCGGAAATCAGCCCCAGCATTTT.

The table lists this clonotype with a few counts. This chain links TRBV27 with TRBJ1-2, with 7 bases aligning to TRBD1. The J segment lost 6 bases and the V segment lost 6 bases, leaving 4 bases of the junction unmatched. The CDR3 has 12 amino acids. Germline V lookup: CDR1 MNHEY, CDR2 SMNVEV (reference sequence). CDR3 sequence: CASRNTGDGYTF. The DNA of the CDR3 is TGTGCCAGCAGGAATACAGGGGATGGCTACACCTTC.

The chain uses TRBV20-1 and TRBJ1-1; a possible D gene is TRBD1 (6 bases). V was clipped by 0 bases and J by 5 bases, with 16 bases between them. The CDR3 sequence is 15 residues long. CDR1 and CDR2 from the germline V gene are DFQATT and SNEGSKA (reference sequence). In nucleotides, the CDR3 is TGCAGTGCTAGAGAGGTGGGGGGCATGGGAACTGAAGCTTTCTTT. Translation gives CSAREVGGMGTEAFF.

This clonotype was counted a few times. J is TRBJ2-3 and V is TRBV6-5; 13 bases are shared with TRBD2. The length of the CDR3 is 18 residues. The ends lost 6 bases at V and 0 bases at J; junction bases unmatched: 9. Looked up from germline, CDR1 is MNHEY and CDR2 is SVGAGI. The CDR3 loop reads CASSRLAGGMASTDTQYF. In DNA, the CDR3 is TGTGCCAGCAGCCGACTAGCGGGAGGAATGGCGAGCACAGATACGCAGTATTTT.

This clonotype was detected a few times. The chain is built from TRBV4-2 and TRBJ2-6; TRBD2 might be the D (6 bases). CDR1 is LGHNA and CDR2 is YNFKEQ in the germline V gene. With 0 bases removed from V and 2 bases from J, the gap between germline ends came to 20 bases. The CDR3 has 20 amino acids. In DNA form, the CDR3 reads TGTGCCAGCAGCCAAGATCCTAGCGTCCACCGAAGGGCTGGGGCCAACGTCCTGACTTTC. Its protein is CASSQDPSVHRRAGANVLTF.

This clonotype came up a few times. The J gene is TRBJ1-1, the V gene TRBV5-1; D is uncertain. V was clipped by 1 base and J by 2 bases, with 24 bases between them. The CDR3 is 19 amino acids. Germline V gives CDR1 SGHRS, CDR2 YFSETQ. CDR3 sequence reads: CASSLIPGNRRILNTEAFF. CDR3 bases: TGCGCCAGCAGCTTGATCCCCGGAAACCGTCGGATACTCAACACTGAAGCTTTCTTT.

This clonotype was detected only a few times. In DNA form, the CDR3 reads TGTGCCAGCAGCTCTTTTTCAGATACGCAGTATTTT. Its protein is CASSSFSDTQYF. The chain combines TRBV7-2 with TRBJ2-3; no definite D call. Per germline, CDR1 SGHTA and CDR2 FQGNSA. The length of the CDR3 is 12 residues. Trimming removed 4 bases at V and 4 bases at J, with 6 bases between.

V gene TRBV4-1 combines with J gene TRBJ1-1; TRBD1 matches 7 bases. J lost 5 bases, V lost 0 bases, and 6 bases had no gene match. The CDR3 runs to 15 residues. Germline CDR1 reads MGHRA; CDR2 reads YSYEKL. CDR3 nucleotides: TGCGCCAGCAGCCAAGATCGGACAGGAAGGACTGAAGCTTTCTTT. Its translation is CASSQDRTGRTEAFF.

This clonotype was found a few times. The V call is TRBV20-1, the J call TRBJ1-1, with D possibly being TRBD1 (6 bases). Looked up from germline, CDR1 is DFQATT and CDR2 is SNEGSKA (reference sequence). V was clipped by 2 bases and J by 0 bases, with 10 bases between them. This CDR3 has 14 amino acids. The CDR3 region is CSARRGALNTEAFF. CDR3 sequence (DNA): TGCAGTGCTAGAAGGGGGGCGCTGAACACTGAAGCTTTCTTT.

This clonotype has a handful of counts. J is TRBJ2-5 and V is TRBV11-2; 7 nucleotides line up with TRBD2. The CDR3 has 14 amino acids. Germline V gene data show CDR1 as SGHAT and CDR2 as FQNNGV. After removal of 4 bases from V and 3 bases from J, the junction contained 5 bases not matched to a gene. CDR3: CASSSTGTKETQYF. As DNA, the CDR3 is TGTGCCAGCAGCTCTACCGGGACTAAAGAGACCCAGTACTTC.

The chain's CDR3 is CASSLGDYLYEQYF. CDR3 bases: TGCGCCAGCAGCTTGGGGGACTACCTCTACGAGCAGTACTTC. The chain joins TRBV5-1 to TRBJ2-7, with 7 bases aligning to TRBD2. This CDR3 comprises 14 residues. V shed 0 bases, J shed 3 bases, and the junction held 3 bases outside the gene matches. Germline V lookup: CDR1 SGHRS, CDR2 YFSETQ.

This clonotype was found a few times. V and J are TRBV12-3 or TRBV12-4 and TRBJ1-4; 9 bases are a match to TRBD1. This CDR3 contains 14 residues. The junction had 6 bases not matched to a gene; V was cut back by 6 bases and J by 7 bases. The chain's CDR3 is CASRATGGVEKLFF. Written as DNA, the CDR3 is TGTGCCAGCAGGGCGACAGGGGGGGTTGAAAAACTGTTTTTT.

The CDR3 DNA sequence: TGTGCCACCGAGCGACTCGGGGAGCTGTTTTTT. As protein: CATERLGELFF. The V call is TRBV24-1, the J call TRBJ2-2; D gene ambiguous. This CDR3 is 11 amino acids long. Trimming took 9 bases from V and 7 from J, leaving 8 bases between them. Per the germline V gene, CDR1 is KGHDR and CDR2 is SFDVKD.

The V and J genes are TRBV7-9 and TRBJ2-3; 12 bases are a match to TRBD2. CDR1 and CDR2 (germline): SEHNR, FQNEAQ (reference sequence). CDR3 size: 17 residues. The trim removed 5 bases at V and 0 bases at J, leaving 6 bases unmatched. For the CDR3, the DNA is TGTGCCAGCAGCCCAAAAGGACTAGCGGGGAGCACAGATACGCAGTATTTT. Residues: CASSPKGLAGSTDTQYF. Complete variable domain (other parts from reference TRBV7-9 and TRBJ2-3): DTGVSQNPRHKITKRGQNVTFRCDPISEHNRLYWYRQTLGQGPEFLTYFQNEAQLEKSRLLSDRFSAERPKGSFSTLEIQRTEQGDSAMYLCASSPKGLAGSTDTQYFGPGTRLTVL.

This clonotype was found many times. The rearrangement uses TRBV19 and TRBJ2-1; D unclear. CDR1 is LNHDA, CDR2 SQIVND, per germline (reference sequence). Trimming took 7 bases from V and 4 from J, leaving 5 bases between them. CDR3 size: 11 residues. CDR3 amino acids: CASKGYNEQFF. CDR3 nucleotides: TGTGCCAGTAAGGGTTACAATGAGCAGTTCTTC.

The sample holds a few counts of this clonotype. The J gene is TRBJ2-7, the V gene TRBV5-4; 10 bases match TRBD2. CDR1 and CDR2 (germline): SGHNT, YYREEE (reference sequence). The J segment lost 2 bases and the V segment lost 4 bases, leaving 6 bases of the junction unmatched. The CDR3 extends over 15 amino acids. CDR3 residues: CASSRTSGTTYEQYF. The CDR3 coding sequence is TGTGCCAGCAGCCGGACTAGCGGAACGACCTACGAGCAGTACTTC.

Here the CDR3 DNA reads TGTGCCAGCAGCTATAACGAGAACACTGAAGCTTTCTTT. Translated: CASSYNENTEAFF. The chain uses TRBV13 and TRBJ1-1; D is uncertain. This CDR3 has 13 residues. V lost 4 bases and J lost 1, with 7 bases in between. The germline V gene encodes CDR1 PRHDT and CDR2 FYEKMQ (reference sequence). Full variable domain (outside the CDR3, taken from reference TRBV13 and TRBJ1-1): AAGVIQSPRHLIKEKRETATLKCYPIPRHDTVYWYQQGPGQDPQFLISFYEKMQSDKGSIPDRFSAQQFSDYHSELNMSSLELGDSALYFCASSYNENTEAFFGQGTRLTVV.

The V and J genes are TRBV15 and TRBJ2-7, with 9 bases that match TRBD1. The CDR3 loop spans 16 amino acids. With 4 bases clipped from V and 1 base from J, the junction kept 8 bases outside the gene matches. Germline V gene lookup returns CDR1 LNHNV and CDR2 YYDKDF (reference sequence). The CDR3 loop reads CATSTSIGTGSYEQYF. The DNA of the CDR3 is TGTGCCACCAGCACGAGTATCGGGACAGGGTCCTACGAGCAGTACTTC.

This clonotype has a handful of counts. V usage is TRBV13 and J usage is TRBJ1-2, with D possibly being TRBD1 (6 bases). The germline V gene has CDR1 PRHDT and CDR2 FYEKMQ (reference sequence). The CDR3 extends over 15 amino acids. V was cut by 2 bases and J by 6 bases, with 16 bases left in between. CDR3 DNA: TGTGCCAGCAGCTTACCGCCAGGGGACGTGGATGGCTACACCTTC. It specifies CASSLPPGDVDGYTF.

The table lists this clonotype with many counts. The rearrangement joins TRBV7-2 to TRBJ2-1, with D hard to call. Germline CDR1 SGHTA, CDR2 FQGNSA. V dropped 1 base and J dropped 7 bases, with 11 bases sitting between them. The CDR3 is 14 residues long. The CDR3 loop reads CASSLVSRVNEQFF. The CDR3 nucleotides are TGTGCCAGCAGCTTAGTATCACGGGTTAATGAGCAGTTCTTC.

The chain joins TRBV5-6 to TRBJ2-5; D is possibly TRBD1 (6 bases). Trimming removed 4 bases from V and 3 bases from J, with 13 bases in between. The CDR3 runs 14 residues. The germline CDR1 and CDR2 sequences are SGHDT and YYEEEE. CDR3 sequence reads: CASSARDTEETQYF. In DNA form, the CDR3 reads TGTGCCAGCAGCGCACGGGACACAGAAGAGACCCAGTACTTC.

In DNA form, the CDR3 reads TGTGCCACCAGCAATGCCGGGACAGGGGACGAGCAGTACTTC. Amino acids: CATSNAGTGDEQYF. The V gene is TRBV24-1, the J gene TRBJ2-7; 10 nucleotides match TRBD1. This CDR3 is built from 14 residues. Germline-derived CDR1 and CDR2 are KGHDR and SFDVKD. V trimming: 7 bases; J trimming: 5 bases; junction bases outside the gene matches: 7.

The chain recombines TRBV6-6 with TRBJ2-7, with 9 nucleotides matching TRBD2. The germline CDR1 and CDR2 sequences are MNHNY and SVGAGI (reference sequence). V lost 0 bases and J lost 4; bases outside the gene matches: 10. The CDR3 totals 17 residues. The CDR3 coding sequence is TGTGCCAGCAGTTACTCGCCTCCGGGACTAGCCGAGTACGAGCAGTACTTC. Its translation is CASSYSPPGLAEYEQYF.

This clonotype was recorded a few times. The gene calls are TRBV29-1 and TRBJ2-7, with 9 bases lining up with TRBD1. CDR3 length: 17 amino acids. Per germline, CDR1 SQVTM and CDR2 ANQGSEA. With 3 bases clipped from V and 3 bases from J, the junction kept 15 bases outside the gene matches. CDR3 bases: TGCAGCGTTGACCAACCGGGACAGGGATCTGGTCGCTACGAGCAGTACTTC. This translates into CSVDQPGQGSGRYEQYF.